Listed below are T cell receptor beta chains from one sample, sequenced in a study of blood T cells in healthy people across ages. TCRdb reanalysed the 5' RACE reads using MiXCR and keeps one entry per CDR3 protein. Here the sample spans approximately 960,000 distinct CDR3 sequences, roughly 29% being singletons. Another study also made use of these data, one on T cells of mothers and their children.

Material: blood. These receptor sequences come from a woman between 40 and 50 years old in good health. The CDR3 runs from the conserved cysteine through the conserved F or W. Each record gives: D gene, V gene, clone size, J gene, CDR3 protein, CDR3 DNA. A D gene is named only where the DNA matches it firmly. A clone size is listed for some rows: how often the clone was seen (once, few, many), or a class if it is expanded.

d_call: TRBD2
v_call: TRBV4-3
clone_size: NA
j_call: TRBJ2-1
cdr3_aa: CASSPFTGGYNEQFF
cdr3_nt: TGCGCCAGCAGCCCCTTTACGGGGGGCTACAATGAGCAGTTCTTC

d_call: NA
v_call: TRBV7-9
clone_size: NA
j_call: TRBJ2-5
cdr3_aa: CASSLAPWGDKQNEQYF
cdr3_nt: TGTGCCAGCAGCTTAGCTCCTTGGGGCGATAAACAAAATGAGCAGTACTTC

d_call: TRBD2
v_call: TRBV28
clone_size: few
j_call: TRBJ2-3
cdr3_aa: CASSLLTGGSTDTQYF
cdr3_nt: TGTGCCAGCAGTTTATTAACGGGGGGGAGTACAGATACGCAGTATTTT

d_call: NA
v_call: TRBV7-9
clone_size: NA
j_call: TRBJ2-3
cdr3_aa: CASRSDIGDTQYF
cdr3_nt: TGTGCCAGCAGAAGCGACATTGGGGATACGCAGTATTTT

d_call: TRBD2
v_call: TRBV3-1
clone_size: many
j_call: TRBJ2-5
cdr3_aa: CASSTQRGGRETQYF
cdr3_nt: TGTGCCAGCAGCACCCAGCGGGGGGGCCGCGAGACCCAGTACTTC

d_call: NA
v_call: TRBV27
clone_size: many
j_call: TRBJ2-7
cdr3_aa: CACSTPGKEQYF
cdr3_nt: TGTGCCTGCAGTACCCCGGGGAAAGAGCAGTACTTC

d_call: TRBD2
v_call: TRBV7-2
clone_size: few
j_call: TRBJ2-1
cdr3_aa: CASSLNRGVNEQFF
cdr3_nt: TGTGCCAGCAGCTTAAATCGGGGGGTAAATGAGCAGTTCTTC

d_call: TRBD1
v_call: TRBV11-1
clone_size: many
j_call: TRBJ1-1
cdr3_aa: CASRQTGRTEAFF
cdr3_nt: TGTGCCAGCAGACAGACAGGGCGGACTGAAGCTTTCTTT

d_call: NA
v_call: TRBV7-2
clone_size: many
j_call: TRBJ2-7
cdr3_aa: CASSLGRGSSYEQYF
cdr3_nt: TGCGCCAGCAGCTTGGGTCGGGGGAGCTCCTACGAGCAGTACTTC

d_call: NA
v_call: TRBV27
clone_size: few
j_call: TRBJ2-5
cdr3_aa: CASSSRIDPETQYF
cdr3_nt: TGTGCCAGCAGTTCGAGAATTGACCCAGAGACCCAGTACTTC

d_call: NA
v_call: TRBV18
clone_size: NA
j_call: TRBJ1-1
cdr3_aa: CASSPLRKGANAEAFF
cdr3_nt: TGTGCCAGCTCACCCTTAAGGAAGGGTGCTAACGCTGAAGCTTTCTTT

d_call: NA
v_call: TRBV7-9
clone_size: many
j_call: TRBJ2-5
cdr3_aa: CASREALKETQYF
cdr3_nt: TGTGCCAGCCGCGAAGCCCTGAAAGAGACCCAGTACTTC

d_call: NA
v_call: TRBV10-2
clone_size: NA
j_call: TRBJ2-3
cdr3_aa: CASSEYQPGTDTQYF
cdr3_nt: TGCGCCAGCAGTGAGTACCAGCCTGGCACAGATACGCAGTATTTT

d_call: NA
v_call: TRBV5-1
clone_size: NA
j_call: TRBJ1-1
cdr3_aa: CASTLGNTEAFF
cdr3_nt: TGCGCCAGCACCCTCGGGAACACTGAAGCTTTCTTT

d_call: NA
v_call: TRBV7-2
clone_size: few
j_call: TRBJ1-1
cdr3_aa: CASRAQVTLWNTEAFF
cdr3_nt: TGTGCCAGCAGGGCACAGGTGACGCTCTGGAACACTGAAGCTTTCTTT

d_call: NA
v_call: TRBV11-2
clone_size: few
j_call: TRBJ2-7
cdr3_aa: CASSSRVSRGYEQYF
cdr3_nt: TGTGCCAGCAGCTCCCGGGTCTCCAGGGGCTACGAGCAGTACTTC

d_call: NA
v_call: TRBV7-2
clone_size: NA
j_call: TRBJ2-5
cdr3_aa: CASSLAQGSQETQYF
cdr3_nt: TGTGCCAGCAGCTTAGCGCAAGGAAGCCAAGAGACCCAGTACTTC

d_call: NA
v_call: TRBV20-1
clone_size: few
j_call: TRBJ2-7
cdr3_aa: CSARDQGGGTYEQYF
cdr3_nt: TGCAGTGCTAGAGATCAAGGGGGGGGGACCTACGAGCAGTACTTC

d_call: NA
v_call: TRBV30
clone_size: NA
j_call: TRBJ2-1
cdr3_aa: CAWSLGGGGGMNEQFF
cdr3_nt: TGTGCCTGGAGTTTGGGGGGCGGCGGCGGCATGAATGAGCAGTTCTTC

d_call: NA
v_call: TRBV19
clone_size: once
j_call: TRBJ2-2
cdr3_aa: CASILAHTGELFF
cdr3_nt: TGTGCCAGTATACTAGCCCACACCGGGGAGCTGTTTTTT

d_call: NA
v_call: TRBV12-3/TRBV12-4
clone_size: NA
j_call: TRBJ1-1
cdr3_aa: CADRIGTLMNTEAFF
cdr3_nt: TGTGCCGACAGAATAGGGACCCTCATGAACACTGAAGCTTTCTTT

d_call: NA
v_call: TRBV7-2
clone_size: once
j_call: TRBJ1-5
cdr3_aa: CASSLVGKGGDNQPQHF
cdr3_nt: TGTGCCAGCAGCTTAGTGGGGAAAGGGGGTGACAATCAGCCCCAGCATTTT

d_call: NA
v_call: TRBV12-3/TRBV12-4
clone_size: NA
j_call: TRBJ1-2
cdr3_aa: CASRPGGQGRFGYTF
cdr3_nt: TGTGCCAGCAGGCCCGGGGGGCAGGGACGTTTTGGCTACACCTTC

d_call: NA
v_call: TRBV5-1
clone_size: NA
j_call: TRBJ2-2
cdr3_aa: CASSLAQTVTGELFF
cdr3_nt: TGCGCCAGCAGCTTGGCCCAGACAGTCACCGGGGAGCTGTTTTTT

d_call: NA
v_call: TRBV7-3
clone_size: many
j_call: TRBJ2-3
cdr3_aa: CASSKTAGRTDTQYF
cdr3_nt: TGTGCCAGCAGCAAAACGGCGGGGCGCACAGATACGCAGTATTTT

d_call: NA
v_call: TRBV9
clone_size: few
j_call: TRBJ2-2
cdr3_aa: CASSAVTGELFF
cdr3_nt: TGTGCCAGCAGCGCGGTCACCGGGGAGCTGTTTTTT

d_call: TRBD1
v_call: TRBV10-3
clone_size: many
j_call: TRBJ2-7
cdr3_aa: CAISSGTGAYEQYF
cdr3_nt: TGTGCCATCAGTTCCGGGACAGGGGCCTACGAGCAGTACTTC

d_call: TRBD1
v_call: TRBV20-1
clone_size: NA
j_call: TRBJ1-5
cdr3_aa: CSARQSQGANSNQPQHF
cdr3_nt: TGCAGTGCTAGGCAGAGTCAGGGGGCTAATAGCAATCAGCCCCAGCATTTT

d_call: NA
v_call: TRBV9
clone_size: NA
j_call: TRBJ1-1
cdr3_aa: CASSVAWTVTEAFF
cdr3_nt: TGTGCCAGCAGCGTAGCTTGGACAGTCACTGAAGCTTTCTTT

d_call: TRBD1
v_call: TRBV12-3/TRBV12-4
clone_size: few
j_call: TRBJ1-2
cdr3_aa: CASREGTGVGADYGYTF
cdr3_nt: TGTGCCAGCAGGGAGGGGACAGGGGTTGGGGCGGACTATGGCTACACCTTC

d_call: NA
v_call: TRBV5-1
clone_size: many
j_call: TRBJ2-7
cdr3_aa: CASSSTQGSYEQYF
cdr3_nt: TGCGCCAGCAGCTCTACTCAAGGGTCCTACGAGCAGTACTTC

d_call: NA
v_call: TRBV20-1
clone_size: NA
j_call: TRBJ1-1
cdr3_aa: CSANPATENTEAFF
cdr3_nt: TGCAGTGCTAACCCGGCGACCGAGAACACTGAAGCTTTCTTT

d_call: NA
v_call: TRBV28
clone_size: few
j_call: TRBJ2-7
cdr3_aa: CASSPKLWGMKQYF
cdr3_nt: TGTGCCAGCAGCCCGAAACTATGGGGAATGAAGCAGTACTTC

d_call: NA
v_call: TRBV15
clone_size: many
j_call: TRBJ2-7
cdr3_aa: CATSREAQTSPYEQYF
cdr3_nt: TGTGCCACCAGCAGAGAAGCACAGACCTCCCCCTACGAGCAGTACTTC

d_call: TRBD2
v_call: TRBV30
clone_size: few
j_call: TRBJ2-4
cdr3_aa: CAWGVAGIQYF
cdr3_nt: TGTGCCTGGGGTGTAGCGGGAATTCAGTACTTC

d_call: NA
v_call: TRBV6-5
clone_size: few
j_call: TRBJ2-4
cdr3_aa: CASSSFGITKNIQYF
cdr3_nt: TGTGCCAGCAGTTCGTTCGGGATCACCAAAAACATTCAGTACTTC

d_call: NA
v_call: TRBV18
clone_size: many
j_call: TRBJ2-7
cdr3_aa: CASSPRTDSYEQYF
cdr3_nt: TGTGCCAGCTCACCACGGACTGACTCCTACGAGCAGTACTTC

d_call: NA
v_call: TRBV5-1
clone_size: NA
j_call: TRBJ2-5
cdr3_aa: CASSAGPTGQETQYF
cdr3_nt: TGCGCCAGCAGCGCGGGCCCGACAGGACAAGAGACCCAGTACTTC

d_call: TRBD1
v_call: TRBV29-1
clone_size: many
j_call: TRBJ2-1
cdr3_aa: CSVDSGQGRHEQFF
cdr3_nt: TGCAGCGTTGATTCGGGACAGGGTCGCCATGAGCAGTTCTTC

d_call: TRBD1
v_call: TRBV6-1
clone_size: many
j_call: TRBJ1-5
cdr3_aa: CASRKTGTIDQPQHF
cdr3_nt: TGTGCCAGCAGGAAGACAGGGACCATCGATCAGCCCCAGCATTTT

d_call: NA
v_call: TRBV12-3/TRBV12-4
clone_size: NA
j_call: TRBJ2-3
cdr3_aa: CASILRAGSYLTDTQYF
cdr3_nt: TGTGCCAGCATCCTAAGGGCGGGGAGCTATCTCACAGATACGCAGTATTTT

d_call: TRBD1
v_call: TRBV7-2
clone_size: NA
j_call: TRBJ2-1
cdr3_aa: CASSWKRDSYNEQVF
cdr3_nt: TGTGCCAGCAGCTGGAAACGGGACAGCTACAATGAGCAGGTCTTC

d_call: TRBD1
v_call: TRBV24-1
clone_size: many
j_call: TRBJ2-7
cdr3_aa: CATSRTGLEQYF
cdr3_nt: TGTGCCACCAGCCGGACAGGGCTCGAGCAGTACTTC

d_call: TRBD1
v_call: TRBV7-9
clone_size: NA
j_call: TRBJ1-2
cdr3_aa: CASSLAGQDFNYGYTF
cdr3_nt: TGTGCCAGCAGCTTAGCCGGACAGGACTTTAACTATGGCTACACCTTC